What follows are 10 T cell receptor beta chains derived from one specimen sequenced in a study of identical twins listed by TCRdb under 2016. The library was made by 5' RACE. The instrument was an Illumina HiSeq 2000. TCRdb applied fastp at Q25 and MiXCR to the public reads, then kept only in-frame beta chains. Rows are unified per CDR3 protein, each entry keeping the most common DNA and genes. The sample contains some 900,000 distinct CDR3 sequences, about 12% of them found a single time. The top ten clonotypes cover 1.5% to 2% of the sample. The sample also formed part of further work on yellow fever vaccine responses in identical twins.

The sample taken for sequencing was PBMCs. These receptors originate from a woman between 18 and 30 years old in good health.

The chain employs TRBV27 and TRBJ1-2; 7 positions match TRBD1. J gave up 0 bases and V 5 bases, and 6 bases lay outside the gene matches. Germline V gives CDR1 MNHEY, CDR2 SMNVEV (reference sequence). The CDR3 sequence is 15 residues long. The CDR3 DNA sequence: TGTGCCAGCAGTCCTTGGGACAGAACTAACTATGGCTACACCTTC. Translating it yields CASSPWDRTNYGYTF.

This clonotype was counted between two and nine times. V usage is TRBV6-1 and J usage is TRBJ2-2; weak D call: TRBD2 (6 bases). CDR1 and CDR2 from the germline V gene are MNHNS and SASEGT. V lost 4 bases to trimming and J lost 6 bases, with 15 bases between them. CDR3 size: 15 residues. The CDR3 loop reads CASSAPRGLAGELFF. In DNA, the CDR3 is TGTGCCAGCAGTGCCCCGCGGGGTTTGGCCGGGGAGCTGTTTTTT.

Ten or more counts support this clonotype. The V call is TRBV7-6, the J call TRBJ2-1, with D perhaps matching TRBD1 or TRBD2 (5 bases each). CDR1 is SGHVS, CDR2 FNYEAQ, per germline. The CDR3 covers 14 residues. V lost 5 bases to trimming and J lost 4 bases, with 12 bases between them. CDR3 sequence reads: CASSPRGEYNEQFF. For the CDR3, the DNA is TGTGCCAGCAGCCCCCGAGGGGAGTACAATGAGCAGTTCTTC.

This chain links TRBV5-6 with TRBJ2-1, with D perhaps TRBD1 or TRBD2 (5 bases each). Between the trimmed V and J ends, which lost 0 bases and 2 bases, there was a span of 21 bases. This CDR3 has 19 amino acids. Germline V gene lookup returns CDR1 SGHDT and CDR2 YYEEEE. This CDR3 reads CASSLVGVVGDVAYNEQFF. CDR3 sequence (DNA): TGTGCCAGCAGCTTGGTAGGGGTAGTAGGGGACGTCGCCTACAATGAGCAGTTCTTC. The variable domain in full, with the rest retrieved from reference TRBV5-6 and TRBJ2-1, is DAGVTQSPTHLIKTRGQQVTLRCSPKSGHDTVSWYQQALGQGPQFIFQYYEEEERQRGNFPDRFSGHQFPNYSSELNVNALLLGDSALYLCASSLVGVVGDVAYNEQFFGPGTRLTVL.

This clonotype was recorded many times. Written as DNA, the CDR3 is TGTGCCAGCAGCAAGGGACAGGGGGAGTTCTTC. Translating gives CASSKGQGEFF. The chain uses TRBV12-3 or TRBV12-4 and TRBJ2-1; 11 positions match TRBD1. CDR3 length equals 11 residues. V dropped 6 bases and J dropped 14; count of bases not matched to a gene: 3.

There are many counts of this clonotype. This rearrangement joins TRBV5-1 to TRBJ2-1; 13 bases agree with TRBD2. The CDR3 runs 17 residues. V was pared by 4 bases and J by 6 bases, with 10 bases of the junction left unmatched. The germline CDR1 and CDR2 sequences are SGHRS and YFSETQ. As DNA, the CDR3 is TGCGCCAGCAGCCATCGACTAGCGGGGGGCCCCGTCAATGAGCAGTTCTTC. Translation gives CASSHRLAGGPVNEQFF.

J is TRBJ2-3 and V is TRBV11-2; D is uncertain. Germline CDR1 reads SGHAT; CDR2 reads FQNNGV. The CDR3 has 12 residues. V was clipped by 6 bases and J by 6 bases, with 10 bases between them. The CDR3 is CASRIQRDTQYF. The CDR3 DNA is TGTGCCAGCAGGATCCAGAGGGATACGCAGTATTTT.

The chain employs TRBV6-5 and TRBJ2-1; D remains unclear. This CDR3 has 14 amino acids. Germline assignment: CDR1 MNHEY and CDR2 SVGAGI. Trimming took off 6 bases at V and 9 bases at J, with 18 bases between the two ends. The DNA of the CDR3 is TGTGCCAGCAGATTACTCGGTACGGTCAGTGAGCAGTTCTTC. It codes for CASRLLGTVSEQFF.

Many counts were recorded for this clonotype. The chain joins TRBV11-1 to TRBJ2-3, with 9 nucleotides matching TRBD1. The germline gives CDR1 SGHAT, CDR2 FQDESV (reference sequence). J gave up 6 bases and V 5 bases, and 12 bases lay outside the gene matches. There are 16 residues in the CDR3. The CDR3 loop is CASSPLGDRVADTQYF. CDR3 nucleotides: TGTGCCAGCAGCCCCCTTGGGGACAGGGTTGCCGATACGCAGTATTTT.

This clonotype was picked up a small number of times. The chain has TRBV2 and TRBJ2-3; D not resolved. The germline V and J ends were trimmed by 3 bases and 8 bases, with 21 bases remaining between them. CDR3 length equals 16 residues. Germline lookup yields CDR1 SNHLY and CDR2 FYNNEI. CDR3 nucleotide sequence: TGTGCCAGCAGTGACTGGCAGGCCAGCACGGGCGTTACGCAGTATTTT. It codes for CASSDWQASTGVTQYF. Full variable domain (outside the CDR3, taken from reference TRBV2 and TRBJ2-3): EPEVTQTPSHQVTQMGQEVILRCVPISNHLYFYWYRQILGQKVEFLVSFYNNEISEKSEIFDDQFSVERPDGSNFTLKIRSTKLEDSAMYFCASSDWQASTGVTQYFGPGTRLTVL.